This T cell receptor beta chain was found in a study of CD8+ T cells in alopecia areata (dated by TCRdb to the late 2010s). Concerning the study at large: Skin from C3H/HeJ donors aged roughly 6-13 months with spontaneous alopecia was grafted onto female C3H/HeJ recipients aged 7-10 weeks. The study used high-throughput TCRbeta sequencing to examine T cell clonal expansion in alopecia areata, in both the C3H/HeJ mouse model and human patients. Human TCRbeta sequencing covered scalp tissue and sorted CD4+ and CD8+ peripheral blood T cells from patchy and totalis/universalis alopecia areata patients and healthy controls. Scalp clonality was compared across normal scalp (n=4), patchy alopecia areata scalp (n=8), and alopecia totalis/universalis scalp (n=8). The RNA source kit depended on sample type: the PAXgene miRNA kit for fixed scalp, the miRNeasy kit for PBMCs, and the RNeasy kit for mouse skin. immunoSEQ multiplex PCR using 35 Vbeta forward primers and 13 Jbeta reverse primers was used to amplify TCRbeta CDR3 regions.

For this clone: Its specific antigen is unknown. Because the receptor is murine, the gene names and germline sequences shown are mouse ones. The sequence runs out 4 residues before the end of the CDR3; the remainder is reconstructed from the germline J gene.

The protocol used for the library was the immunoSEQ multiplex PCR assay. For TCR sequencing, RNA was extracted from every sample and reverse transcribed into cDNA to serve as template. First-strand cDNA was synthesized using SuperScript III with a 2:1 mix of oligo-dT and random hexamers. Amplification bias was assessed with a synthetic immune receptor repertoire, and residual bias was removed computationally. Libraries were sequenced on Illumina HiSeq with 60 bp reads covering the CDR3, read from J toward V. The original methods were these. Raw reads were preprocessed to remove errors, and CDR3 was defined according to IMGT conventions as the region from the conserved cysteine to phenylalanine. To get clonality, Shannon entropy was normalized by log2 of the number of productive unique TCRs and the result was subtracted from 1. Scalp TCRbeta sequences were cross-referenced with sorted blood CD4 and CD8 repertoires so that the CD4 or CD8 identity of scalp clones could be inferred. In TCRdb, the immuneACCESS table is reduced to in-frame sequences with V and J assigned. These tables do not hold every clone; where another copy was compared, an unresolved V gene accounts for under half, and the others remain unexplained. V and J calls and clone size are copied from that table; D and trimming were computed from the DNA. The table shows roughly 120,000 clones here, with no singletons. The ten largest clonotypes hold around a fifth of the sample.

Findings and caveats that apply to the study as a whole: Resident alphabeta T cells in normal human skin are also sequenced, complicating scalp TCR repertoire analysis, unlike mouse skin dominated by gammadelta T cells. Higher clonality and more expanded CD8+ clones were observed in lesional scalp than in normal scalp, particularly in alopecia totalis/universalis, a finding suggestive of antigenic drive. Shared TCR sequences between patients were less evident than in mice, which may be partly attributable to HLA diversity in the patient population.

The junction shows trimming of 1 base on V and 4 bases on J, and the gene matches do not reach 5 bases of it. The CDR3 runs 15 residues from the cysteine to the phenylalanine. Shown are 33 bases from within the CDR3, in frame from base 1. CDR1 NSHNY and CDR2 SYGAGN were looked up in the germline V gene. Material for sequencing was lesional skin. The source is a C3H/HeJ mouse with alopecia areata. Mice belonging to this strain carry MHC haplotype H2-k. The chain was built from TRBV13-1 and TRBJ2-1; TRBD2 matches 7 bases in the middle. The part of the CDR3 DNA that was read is TGTGCCAGCAGTGATACCCTGGGGGATTATGCT. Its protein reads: CASSDTLGDYA. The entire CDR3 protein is CASSDTLGDYAEQFF.